This T cell receptor (beta chain) was sequenced for a study of cytomegalovirus exposure and HLA in healthy donors. The study, taken as a whole, reports: A later analysis found first-cohort TCR clusters tended to co-occur in the approximately 120 validation repertoires. Researchers counted 164 TCR beta chains as cytomegalovirus-associated.

Only in-frame clones appear in the TCRdb table, and some are missing; sequencing was by immunoSEQ multiplex PCR. This repertoire shows 250,000 or so clones, around 90% found once; its top ten account for 0.37%. As regards this clone: Its antigen remains unknown.

CDR1 and CDR2 from the germline V gene are SGHNT and YYREEE (reference sequence). The CDR3 totals 15 residues. V gave up 1 base and J gave up 0 bases; unmatched junction bases: 3. Sequencing was carried out using PBMCs. This receptor was identified in a woman aged 18-29 years in good health and CMV-seronegative. The J gene is TRBJ1-1, the V gene TRBV5-4; 7 nucleotides match TRBD1. CDR3: CASSLLQGLNTEAFF. CDR3 in DNA: TGTGCCAGCAGCTTGCTACAGGGGTTGAACACTGAAGCTTTCTTT. Using reference TRBV5-4 and TRBJ1-1 for the parts outside the CDR3, the full variable domain is ETGVTQSPTHLIKTRGQQVTLRCSSQSGHNTVSWYQQALGQGPQFIFQYYREEENGRGNFPPRFSGLQFPNYSSELNVNALELDDSALYLCASSLLQGLNTEAFFGQGTRLTVV.